This T cell receptor (beta chain) was recorded in a study of T cell responses to AZD1222 COVID-19 vaccine. The repertoire was sequenced with immunoSEQ multiplex PCR; TCRdb's copy has only in-frame clones and lacks some. The sample shows over 110,000 clones, around 90% of them seen only once. Points on this clone: Its target is not known.

General study findings and limits: Spike-specific TCRs gained breadth and depth after people received two AZD1222 doses.

The germline V gene has CDR1 SGHVS and CDR2 FQNEAQ. V lost 5 bases and J lost 4, with 9 bases in between. The CDR3 contains 12 residues. Sequencing used peripheral blood, obtained 28 days after the second AZD1222 dose. J is TRBJ2-7 and V is TRBV7-8; no definite D call. This sequence was found in an adult who received the AZD1222 COVID-19 vaccine. CDR3 residues: CASSPGAYEQYV. CDR3 nucleotide sequence: TGTGCCAGCAGCCCGGGCGCGTACGAGCAGTACGTC.